The 27 T cell receptor beta chains below were found in one sample sequenced in a study of blood T cell repertoires in COVID-19. Generated by immunoSEQ multiplex PCR, the TCRdb table keeps only in-frame clones and is missing some. The table shows hundreds of thousands of clones, with about 73% occurring only once. Material: peripheral blood. The source is an elderly woman with acute or convalescent COVID-19.

The chain has TRBV2 and TRBJ1-3; 8 bases are a match to TRBD1. The CDR3 has 15 residues. CDR1 SNHLY and CDR2 FYNNEI come from the germline V gene. V shed 6 bases, J shed 4 bases, and the junction held 8 bases outside the gene matches. CDR3 bases: TGTGCCAGCAGGCCGCAGGGGGCAGGGGGAAACACCATATATTTT. Amino acid sequence: CASRPQGAGGNTIYF.

This clone appeared once. The chain joins TRBV27 to TRBJ1-5, with D possibly being TRBD1 (5 bases). The V and J ends lost 2 bases and 0 bases respectively, with 11 bases between them. Germline V gene sequence: CDR1 MNHEY, CDR2 SMNVEV (reference sequence). The CDR3 extends over 16 amino acids. This CDR3 reads CASSLARDHSNQPQHF. CDR3 sequence (DNA): TGTGCCAGCAGTTTAGCCAGGGATCATAGCAATCAGCCCCAGCATTTT.

CDR3 sequence: CASSLDRGMTRSFF. The CDR3 nucleotides are TGTGCCAGCAGCCTGGACAGGGGGATGACTCGGTCGTTCTTC. The chain couples TRBV3-1 (or the pseudogene TRBV3-2) to TRBJ2-1; 10 bases are a match to TRBD1. V trimming: 4 bases; J trimming: 15 bases; junction bases outside the gene matches: 12. CDR1 LGHDT and CDR2 YNNKEL come from the germline V gene (reference sequence). The CDR3 spans 14 residues.

This clone was seen a single time. The gene calls are TRBV30 and TRBJ1-4; 10 bases line up with TRBD1. Germline V gene sequence: CDR1 GTSNPN, CDR2 SVGIG (reference sequence). The CDR3 length is 14 residues. Trimming removed 0 bases from V and 7 bases from J; junction bases left unmatched: 2. CDR3 nucleotides: TGTGCCTGGAGTGTGGGGACAGGGGTTGAAAAACTGTTTTTT. Translated: CAWSVGTGVEKLFF.

J is TRBJ2-5 and V is TRBV3-1 (or the pseudogene TRBV3-2); 13 positions match TRBD2. CDR1 LGHDT and CDR2 YNNKEL come from the germline V gene (reference sequence). Trimming cost V 2 bases and J 5 bases; bases outside gene matches: 5. This CDR3 is 16 amino acids long. The CDR3 loop is CASSQRTSGGGETQYF. The CDR3 nucleotides are TGTGCCAGCAGCCAACGGACTAGCGGGGGAGGGGAGACCCAGTACTTC.

The chain links TRBV27 to TRBJ2-7, with 7 bases aligning to TRBD1. Per the germline V gene, CDR1 is MNHEY and CDR2 is SMNVEV (reference sequence). The CDR3 spans 14 residues. V gave up 4 bases and J gave up 2 bases; unmatched junction bases: 5. CDR3 DNA: TGTGCCAGCAGTTCAGGGGGACCCCCCTACGAGCAGTACTTC. It codes for CASSSGGPPYEQYF.

This clone was found once. The V gene is TRBV12-3 or TRBV12-4, the J gene TRBJ2-7, with D hard to call. The length of the CDR3 is 11 residues. V was trimmed by 6 bases and J by 3 bases, leaving 6 bases between them. The CDR3 region is CASSRDYEQYF. The CDR3 coding sequence is TGTGCCAGCAGCCGAGACTACGAGCAGTACTTC.

V is TRBV9 and J is TRBJ1-6; 10 nucleotides match TRBD1. The ends lost 0 bases at V and 7 bases at J; junction bases unmatched: 4. Germline CDR1 reads SGDLS; CDR2 reads YYNGEE. The CDR3 consists of 16 residues. DNA for the CDR3: TGTGCCAGCAGCGTAGGATGGGGACAGGGGAATTCACCCCTCCACTTT. This codes for CASSVGWGQGNSPLHF. Based on the CDR3 plus reference TRBV9 and TRBJ1-6, the full variable domain is DSGVTQTPKHLITATGQRVTLRCSPRSGDLSVYWYQQSLDQGLQFLIQYYNGEERAKGNILERFSAQQFPDLHSELNLSSLELGDSALYFCASSVGWGQGNSPLHFGNGTRLTVT.

A few counts support this clone. This chain joins TRBV11-2 and TRBJ2-6, with a weak D call TRBD1 (5 bases). Trimming removed 1 base at V and 2 bases at J, with 9 bases between. CDR1 is SGHAT, CDR2 FQNNGV, per germline. This CDR3 has 16 amino acids. CDR3: CASSLGVGPGANVLTF. CDR3 sequence (DNA): TGTGCCAGCAGCTTAGGGGTGGGGCCTGGGGCCAACGTCCTGACTTTC.

The rearrangement uses TRBV7-2 and TRBJ2-3, with 7 nucleotides matching TRBD2. Germline-derived CDR1 and CDR2 are SGHTA and FQGNSA. The CDR3 has 17 amino acids. The V gene end was trimmed by 1 base and the J gene end by 1 base; junction bases not matched to a gene: 8. The CDR3 DNA reads TGTGCCAGCAGCTTAGATGGGGGGGGTAGCGGCACAGATACGCAGTATTTT. Encoded protein: CASSLDGGGSGTDTQYF.

The chain joins TRBV7-8 to TRBJ2-3; TRBD2 might be the D (6 bases). V was clipped by 3 bases and J by 4 bases, with 11 bases between them. CDR1 and CDR2 from the germline V gene are SGHVS and FQNEAQ. This CDR3 is 14 amino acids long. In DNA, the CDR3 is TGTGCCAGCAGCTTCGGCCCGGGGGCAGATACGCAGTATTTT. Translated, it gives CASSFGPGADTQYF.

The chain links TRBV19 to TRBJ1-4; perhaps TRBD1 as D (5 bases). V was shortened by 4 bases and J by 8 bases, with 11 bases between the two germline ends. The CDR3 contains 13 residues. CDR1 LNHDA and CDR2 SQIVND come from the germline V gene (reference sequence). The CDR3 protein is CASSTQGGEKLFF. The CDR3 coding sequence is TGTGCCAGTAGTACCCAGGGTGGGGAAAAACTGTTTTTT. The complete variable domain, with remaining parts taken from reference TRBV19 and TRBJ1-4, reads DGGITQSPKYLFRKEGQNVTLSCEQNLNHDAMYWYRQDPGQGLRLIYYSQIVNDFQKGDIAEGYSVSREKKESFPLTVTSAQKNPTAFYLCASSTQGGEKLFFGSGTQLSVL.

The sample holds one count of this clone. V is TRBV5-1 and J is TRBJ2-1, with 9 nucleotides matching TRBD1. The V and J ends lost 0 bases and 7 bases, in that order; junction bases with no gene match: 5. This CDR3 region has 15 residues. The germline CDR1 and CDR2 sequences are SGHRS and YFSETQ. DNA for the CDR3: TGCGCCAGCAGCTTGGTACAGGGGGCGAGGAATGAGCAGTTCTTC. Its translation: CASSLVQGARNEQFF.

This clone occurred a few times. Other DNA sequences within the sample encode an identical CDR3. The rearrangement joins TRBV7-9 to TRBJ1-5, with TRBD1 matching 9 bases. Trimming took 4 bases from V and 4 from J; bases not matched to a gene: 5. The CDR3 has 15 residues. CDR1 and CDR2 from the germline V gene are SEHNR and FQNEAQ (reference sequence). For the CDR3, the DNA is TGTGCCAGCAGCTCACAGGGGGCTTCTAATCAGCCCCAGCATTTT. This codes for CASSSQGASNQPQHF. Full variable domain (outside the CDR3, taken from reference TRBV7-9 and TRBJ1-5): DTGVSQNPRHKITKRGQNVTFRCDPISEHNRLYWYRQTLGQGPEFLTYFQNEAQLEKSRLLSDRFSAERPKGSFSTLEIQRTEQGDSAMYLCASSSQGASNQPQHFGDGTRLSIL.

The rearrangement uses TRBV12-3 or TRBV12-4 and TRBJ1-2; D gene uncertain. This CDR3 has 12 amino acids. V shed 3 bases and J shed 4 bases, with 6 bases lying between them. CDR3 amino acids: CASSFEAYGYTF. The CDR3 nucleotides are TGTGCCAGCAGTTTTGAGGCCTATGGCTACACCTTC.

The chain uses TRBV13 and TRBJ1-3; D is undetermined. V was clipped by 1 base and J by 2 bases, with 6 bases between them. Germline V gene sequence: CDR1 PRHDT, CDR2 FYEKMQ (reference sequence). This CDR3 contains 14 residues. CDR3 DNA sequence: TGTGCCAGCAGCTTAGCCAGGACTGGAAACACCATATATTTT. As protein: CASSLARTGNTIYF.

Only a few counts were recorded for this clone. The chain employs TRBV3-1 (or the pseudogene TRBV3-2) and TRBJ2-5, with D maybe TRBD2 (5 bases). The germline CDR1 and CDR2 sequences are LGHDT and YNNKEL (reference sequence). The CDR3 covers 13 residues. Trimming took 8 bases from V and 0 from J, leaving 10 bases between them. The DNA of the CDR3 is TGTGCCAGCTGGAGCGGCCACCAAGAGACCCAGTACTTC. This codes for CASWSGHQETQYF.

This clone was found a few times. The chain joins TRBV14 to TRBJ2-7; 9 bases match TRBD2. With V trimmed by 1 base and J by 9 bases, 16 bases remained unmatched. This CDR3 contains 17 residues. Per the germline V gene, CDR1 is SGHDN and CDR2 is FVKESK. The DNA for the CDR3 is TGTGCCAGCAGCCAAGGAATACTAGCGGGCCTGTCGAGGGCGCAGTACTTC. Amino acids: CASSQGILAGLSRAQYF.

Remarks on this clone: At one boundary the junction diverges from the germline segment, which might be a read error. The chain employs TRBV19 and TRBJ1-3, with 7 bases matching TRBD1. The germline V gene encodes CDR1 LNHDA and CDR2 SQIVND (reference sequence). The CDR3 is 15 residues long. CDR3 nucleotide sequence: TGTGCCAGCAGTAGGGGGCGCGGGAGTGGAAACACCATATATTTT. Its translation: CASSRGRGSGNTIYF.

The chain joins TRBV19 to TRBJ1-1; TRBD1 matches at 8 bases. CDR1 and CDR2 (germline): LNHDA, SQIVND (reference sequence). J lost 8 bases, V lost 5 bases, and 7 bases had no gene match. The CDR3 is 13 amino acids. CDR3 loop: CASSPRTGREAFF. CDR3 coding DNA: TGTGCCAGTAGTCCTAGGACAGGGCGGGAAGCTTTCTTT.

The chain has TRBV11-1 and TRBJ2-5; 7 bases match TRBD2. Germline V gene data show CDR1 as SGHAT and CDR2 as FQDESV (reference sequence). CDR3 length: 14 amino acids. The trim removed 5 bases at V and 3 bases at J, leaving 6 bases unmatched. CDR3 DNA sequence: TGTGCCAGCAGCGCCTCGGGAGGAAAAGAGACCCAGTACTTC. This sequence encodes CASSASGGKETQYF.

The chain recombines TRBV19 with TRBJ2-7; tentatively, D is TRBD2 (6 bases). Germline CDR1 and CDR2: LNHDA and SQIVND (reference sequence). Trimming stripped 6 bases from V and 1 base from J, with 16 bases between. This CDR3 has 15 residues. The DNA for the CDR3 is TGTGCCAGTAGAGACGGAGGGTTCGGATCCTACGAGCAGTACTTC. Its protein product is CASRDGGFGSYEQYF.

The chain links TRBV12-3 or TRBV12-4 to TRBJ2-2; D might be TRBD1 (5 bases). The CDR3 extends over 13 amino acids. The V and J ends lost 8 bases and 5 bases respectively, with 12 bases between them. CDR3 protein: CASRYRPTGELFF. The CDR3 DNA follows: TGTGCCAGCCGGTACAGGCCGACCGGGGAGCTGTTTTTT.

This sequence joins TRBV5-1 and TRBJ2-2, with 10 bases fitting TRBD2. With V trimmed by 5 bases and J by 4 bases, 8 bases remained unmatched. The CDR3 contains 16 residues. CDR1 and CDR2 from the germline V gene are SGHRS and YFSETQ. CDR3 amino acids: CASRTPGLASTGELFF. For the CDR3, the DNA is TGCGCCAGCAGAACCCCGGGACTAGCGAGCACCGGGGAGCTGTTTTTT.

The genes are TRBV2 and TRBJ2-3, with D perhaps TRBD1 (8 bases). The V end was cut by 6 bases, the J end by 2 bases, with 15 bases between. CDR1 and CDR2 (germline): SNHLY, FYNNEI. CDR3 length equals 15 residues. The CDR3 loop reads CASRATGGDTDTQYF. The CDR3 DNA is TGTGCCAGCAGGGCCACAGGGGGGGACACAGATACGCAGTATTTT.

The J gene is TRBJ1-2, the V gene TRBV19, with a possible D match to TRBD1 (5 bases). Trimming took off 8 bases at V and 2 bases at J, with 15 bases between the two ends. Germline CDR1 is LNHDA and CDR2 is SQIVND (reference sequence). This CDR3 contains 14 residues. The CDR3, as DNA: TGTGCCAGTCCCCATCAGGGTCGGAACTATGGCTACACCTTC. It translates to CASPHQGRNYGYTF.

The J gene is TRBJ2-5, the V gene TRBV10-3; possibly TRBD2 for D (5 bases). The CDR3 runs to 15 residues. The germline V gene has CDR1 ENHRY and CDR2 SYGVKD. The V end lost 0 bases, the J end lost 2 bases, and 10 bases lay between the germline ends. CDR3: CAISESGSGQETQYF. The CDR3 bases are TGTGCCATCAGTGAGTCGGGTTCGGGGCAAGAGACCCAGTACTTC.